This TCR beta chain was obtained from a study of shared clonotypes between healthy human individuals. Study background: A few men and a couple of women, aged 18 to 49, were donors. Study-level points and caveats: An expected dependence of interdonor clonotype sharing on sequencing depth was noted. Sampling covered blood only; tissue repertoires likely differ. Although depth was large, rarefaction showed that sequencing of the sorted subsets was incomplete.

The data were produced by immunoSEQ multiplex PCR, yet TCRdb's version contains in-frame clones alone and is incomplete. The sample includes millions of clones, 85% to 95% seen only once; the top ten take about 0.13%. Details on this clone: Its specificity is not known.

V gave up 6 bases and J gave up 5 bases; unmatched junction bases: 5. CDR1 and CDR2 (germline): WSHSY, SAAADI. The CDR3 spans 15 residues. J is TRBJ2-1 and V is TRBV10-2; 12 nucleotides line up with TRBD2. The clonotype comes from a man between 18 and 29 years old in good health. Sequences were obtained from naive CD4+ T cells sorted from blood. The subset: CD45RA+ positively selected. The CDR3 sequence: CASRLAGGVHNEQFF. The CDR3 nucleotides are TGCGCCAGCAGACTAGCGGGAGGTGTCCACAATGAGCAGTTCTTC.